This T cell receptor beta chain was recovered during a study of blood T cell repertoires in COVID-19. Sequencing was performed with immunoSEQ multiplex PCR; in TCRdb, only in-frame clones are kept and a portion is missing. In the table there are around 160,000 clones, 80% of which are singletons. The CDR3 consists of 15 residues. The germline CDR1 and CDR2 sequences are SGHNT and YYREEE (reference sequence). Trimming took off 4 bases at V and 0 bases at J, with 14 bases between the two ends. The TCR originated in a man aged 55 to 70 with active or convalescent COVID-19. The rearrangement joins TRBV5-4 to TRBJ2-7; tentative D call: TRBD2 (5 bases). Specimen: peripheral blood. CDR3 nucleotides: TGTGCCAGCAGCCCCGGAGCGGTTGGCTCCTACGAGCAGTACTTC. Amino acids: CASSPGAVGSYEQYF.